The next 32 T cell receptor beta chains were all read from a single sample in a study of blood T cell repertoires in COVID-19. Only in-frame clones appear in the TCRdb table, and some are missing; sequencing was by immunoSEQ multiplex PCR. The data hold about 210,000 clones, with approximately 86% observed a single time. The sample consisted of PBMCs or T cells enriched from blood (not recorded which). These receptors all stem from a woman aged 40 to 50 in a cohort exposed to, infected with or recovered from COVID-19 (not recorded which).

The chain has TRBV27 and TRBJ1-2; 9 bases match TRBD1. The CDR3 loop spans 15 amino acids. Trimming took 3 bases from V and 4 from J; bases not matched to a gene: 6. Germline loops: CDR1 MNHEY, CDR2 SMNVEV (reference sequence). The chain's CDR3 is CASSFNRGLSYGYTF. The CDR3 nucleotides are TGTGCCAGCAGTTTCAACAGGGGGCTTTCCTATGGCTACACCTTC.

Concerning this clone itself: Additional DNA sequences in this sample encode the identical CDR3. V gene TRBV6-5 combines with J gene TRBJ2-7; 8 bases fit TRBD1. Germline assignment: CDR1 MNHEY and CDR2 SVGAGI. The CDR3 loop spans 12 amino acids. The trim removed 8 bases at V and 3 bases at J, leaving 3 bases unmatched. CDR3 sequence: CASGTGRYEQYF. CDR3 sequence (DNA): TGTGCCAGCGGGACAGGACGCTACGAGCAGTACTTC.

This chain joins TRBV5-8 and TRBJ1-2; D unclear. The V gene lost 5 bases and the J gene lost 2 bases, with 4 bases spanning the gap. The CDR3 has 11 residues. Germline V gene sequence: CDR1 SGHTS, CDR2 YDEGEE. CDR3 bases: TGTGCCAGCAGTCAGAACTATGGCTACACCTTC. Residues: CASSQNYGYTF.

This clone appeared a few times. V is TRBV6-5 and J is TRBJ2-7; D is unresolved. Trimming shortened V by 0 bases and J by 0 bases, and 3 bases separated the two germline ends. This CDR3 comprises 13 residues. The germline V gene encodes CDR1 MNHEY and CDR2 SVGAGI. The CDR3 bases are TGTGCCAGCAGTTACTCGGCCTCCTACGAGCAGTACTTC. It yields the protein CASSYSASYEQYF.

CDR3 residues: CASSDIRDTQYF. CDR3 DNA: TGTGCCAGCAGCGATATTCGGGATACGCAGTATTTT. The chain recombines TRBV2 with TRBJ2-3, with D uncertain. The germline CDR1 and CDR2 sequences are SNHLY and FYNNEI. V lost 6 bases and J 6 bases, leaving 10 bases between the germline ends. CDR3 length: 12 amino acids.

This sequence joins TRBV5-1 and TRBJ1-2, with D perhaps TRBD1 (6 bases). The CDR3 extends over 15 amino acids. The germline gives CDR1 SGHRS, CDR2 YFSETQ. Trimming left V 4 bases short and J 4 bases short, with 17 bases between. For the CDR3, the DNA is TGCGCCAGCAGCGATCCATTCAGGGGCAGCTATGGCTACACCTTC. Amino acids: CASSDPFRGSYGYTF.

The chain joins TRBV13 to TRBJ1-1; TRBD1 aligns across 11 bases. Trimming removed 5 bases from V and 0 bases from J; junction bases left unmatched: 8. Germline lookup yields CDR1 PRHDT and CDR2 FYEKMQ (reference sequence). This CDR3 spans 17 amino acids. The CDR3 loop is CASSNRDRGGLNTEAFF. DNA for the CDR3: TGTGCCAGCAGCAACCGGGACAGGGGGGGATTGAACACTGAAGCTTTCTTT. Full variable domain (rest looked up from reference TRBV13 and TRBJ1-1): AAGVIQSPRHLIKEKRETATLKCYPIPRHDTVYWYQQGPGQDPQFLISFYEKMQSDKGSIPDRFSAQQFSDYHSELNMSSLELGDSALYFCASSNRDRGGLNTEAFFGQGTRLTVV.

V and J are TRBV28 and TRBJ2-7, with 7 bases identical to TRBD1. With V trimmed by 3 bases and J by 6 bases, 11 bases remained unmatched. CDR3 length: 15 residues. CDR1 MDHEN and CDR2 SYDVKM come from the germline V gene. CDR3 nucleotide sequence: TGTGCCAGCAGTTTTTTTAGACAGGGAATTGGCGAGCAGTACTTC. It encodes CASSFFRQGIGEQYF.

The V gene is TRBV24-1, the J gene TRBJ1-4; D is uncertain. The CDR3 runs 15 residues. The V and J ends lost 4 bases and 5 bases respectively, with 13 bases between them. The germline V gene encodes CDR1 KGHDR and CDR2 SFDVKD. The CDR3 is CATSDPRSSNEKLFF. CDR3 coding DNA: TGTGCCACCAGTGACCCCCGTAGCTCGAATGAAAAACTGTTTTTT.

The rearrangement uses TRBV9 and TRBJ2-1, with D uncertain. V lost 4 bases and J 3 bases, leaving 8 bases between the germline ends. CDR3 length: 13 amino acids. Germline V CDR1 and CDR2: SGDLS, YYNGEE. CDR3 sequence (DNA): TGTGCCAGCAGCCGAACTGACTACAATGAGCAGTTCTTC. This translates into CASSRTDYNEQFF.

The chain has TRBV6-5 and TRBJ2-7, with 9 bases fitting TRBD1. The CDR3 is made up of 14 amino acids. J gave up 2 bases and V 6 bases, and 5 bases lay outside the gene matches. Germline V gives CDR1 MNHEY, CDR2 SVGAGI. The CDR3 coding sequence is TGTGCCAGCAGAGCACGGACAGGGGCCTACGAGCAGTACTTC. The encoded protein is CASRARTGAYEQYF.

V and J are TRBV29-1 and TRBJ2-4, with D tentatively TRBD1 (5 bases). The CDR3 totals 14 residues. Germline-derived CDR1 and CDR2 are SQVTM and ANQGSEA. V was pared by 3 bases and J by 0 bases, with 9 bases between. This CDR3 reads CSVDRAEAKNIQYF. The CDR3 region has the DNA TGCAGCGTTGACAGGGCTGAAGCCAAAAACATTCAGTACTTC.

The genes are TRBV4-1 and TRBJ1-2; D is ambiguous. The V end was cut by 0 bases, the J end by 0 bases, with 8 bases between. CDR1 is MGHRA, CDR2 YSYEKL, per germline. CDR3 size: 15 residues. CDR3 sequence reads: CASSQEQTPNYGYTF. The CDR3 coding sequence is TGCGCCAGCAGCCAAGAACAGACACCTAACTATGGCTACACCTTC.

The chain joins TRBV6-5 to TRBJ2-2; D is perhaps TRBD2 (6 bases). This CDR3 comprises 15 residues. Looked up from germline, CDR1 is MNHEY and CDR2 is SVGAGI. V lost 3 bases, J lost 5 bases, and 13 bases lay in between. The CDR3 nucleotides read TGTGCCAGCAGTTATGACGGGAGTGAAACCGGGGAGCTGTTTTTT. Protein: CASSYDGSETGELFF.

The chain has TRBV4-1 and TRBJ2-1; possibly TRBD2 for D (5 bases). The CDR3 sequence is 13 residues long. From germline, CDR1 is MGHRA and CDR2 YSYEKL. V lost 4 bases and J lost 7, with 11 bases in between. CDR3 DNA: TGCGCCAGCAGCCCAGTCCGAGGGAATGAGCAGTTCTTC. Translating it yields CASSPVRGNEQFF.

J is TRBJ1-4 and V is TRBV7-9; the D is unclear. Trimming shortened V by 2 bases and J by 1 base, and 14 bases separated the two germline ends. Germline CDR1 is SEHNR and CDR2 is FQNEAQ (reference sequence). The CDR3 extends over 17 amino acids. The CDR3 coding sequence is TGTGCCAGCAGCTTATTGGCGGGCGGTATAACTAATGAAAAACTGTTTTTT. Translated: CASSLLAGGITNEKLFF.

The V gene is TRBV5-1, the J gene TRBJ2-2, with D possibly matching TRBD1 (6 bases). Germline V gene lookup returns CDR1 SGHRS and CDR2 YFSETQ. V was clipped by 7 bases and J by 2 bases, with 15 bases between them. This CDR3 has 15 residues. CDR3 protein: CASVRQGLNTGELFF. The CDR3 region has the DNA TGCGCCAGCGTCAGGCAGGGGCTTAACACCGGGGAGCTGTTTTTT. Full variable domain (outside the CDR3, taken from reference TRBV5-1 and TRBJ2-2): KAGVTQTPRYLIKTRGQQVTLSCSPISGHRSVSWYQQTPGQGLQFLFEYFSETQRNKGNFPGRFSGRQFSNSRSEMNVSTLELGDSALYLCASVRQGLNTGELFFGEGSRLTVL.

This sequence joins TRBV7-2 and TRBJ2-7; 8 bases agree with TRBD2. V trimming: 3 bases; J trimming: 4 bases; junction bases outside the gene matches: 11. Germline CDR1 is SGHTA and CDR2 is FQGNSA. This CDR3 is 16 amino acids long. CDR3 amino acids: CASSFRIRGGIYEQYF. The CDR3 DNA follows: TGTGCCAGCAGCTTTAGGATCCGGGGGGGTATATACGAGCAGTACTTC.

This chain connects TRBV7-2 to TRBJ2-2, with a weak D call TRBD2 (5 bases). The CDR3 sequence is 14 residues long. CDR1 and CDR2 (germline): SGHTA, FQGNSA. Trimming stripped 3 bases from V and 7 bases from J, with 12 bases between. In nucleotides, the CDR3 is TGTGCCAGCAGCTTCACTGGGGAGATCGGGGAGCTGTTTTTT. It encodes CASSFTGEIGELFF.

The genes are TRBV5-5 and TRBJ1-1; 7 bases agree with TRBD1. Per germline, CDR1 SGHKS and CDR2 YYEKEE (reference sequence). V was clipped by 6 bases and J by 2 bases; unmatched bases: 4. The CDR3 sequence is 13 residues long. CDR3 DNA: TGTGCCAGCACCTACAGGGGCAACACTGAAGCTTTCTTT. Translating it yields CASTYRGNTEAFF. The full variable domain, completed using reference TRBV5-5 and TRBJ1-1, is DAGVTQSPTHLIKTRGQQVTLRCSPISGHKSVSWYQQVLGQGPQFIFQYYEKEERGRGNFPDRFSARQFPNYSSELNVNALLLGDSALYLCASTYRGNTEAFFGQGTRLTVV.

The CDR3 region is CASSLGRGGAVDEKLFF. DNA for the CDR3: TGTGCCAGCAGCTTAGGTCGTGGGGGCGCGGTGGATGAAAAACTGTTTTTT. The rearrangement links TRBV11-2 to TRBJ1-4; TRBD1 is a possible D gene (6 bases). CDR3 length: 17 amino acids. Germline V gene lookup returns CDR1 SGHAT and CDR2 FQNNGV. The germline V and J ends were trimmed by 1 base and 6 bases, with 18 bases remaining between them.

The CDR3 loop is CASSLALPNTEAFF. Here the CDR3 DNA reads TGTGCCAGCAGCTTAGCACTTCCGAACACTGAAGCTTTCTTT. The chain couples TRBV11-2 to TRBJ1-1; D is undetermined. Trimming shortened V by 1 base and J by 1 base, and 7 bases separated the two germline ends. The germline V gene has CDR1 SGHAT and CDR2 FQNNGV. This CDR3 has 14 residues.

V and J are TRBV5-8 and TRBJ2-3; TRBD1 agrees at 10 bases. The J segment lost 3 bases and the V segment lost 4 bases, leaving 5 bases of the junction unmatched. CDR1 SGHTS and CDR2 YDEGEE come from the germline V gene. The CDR3 extends over 15 amino acids. This CDR3 is CASSQGTGETDTQYF. Written as DNA, the CDR3 is TGTGCCAGCAGCCAAGGGACAGGGGAAACAGATACGCAGTATTTT. Filled out from reference TRBV5-8 and TRBJ2-3, the complete variable domain reads EAGVTQSPTHLIKTRGQQATLRCSPISGHTSVYWYQQALGLGLQFLLWYDEGEERNRGNFPPRFSGRQFPNYSSELNVNALELEDSALYLCASSQGTGETDTQYFGPGTRLTVL.

The sample holds one count of this clone. The chain links TRBV5-1 to TRBJ2-7, with a possible D match to TRBD2 (6 bases). The CDR3 is 13 amino acids. CDR1 SGHRS and CDR2 YFSETQ come from the germline V gene. Trimming removed 4 bases from V and 4 bases from J, with 12 bases in between. CDR3 bases: TGCGCCAGCAGCCCGGAGGGACCATACGAGCAGTACTTC. This sequence encodes CASSPEGPYEQYF. The entire variable domain, with the rest obtained from reference TRBV5-1 and TRBJ2-7, is as follows: KAGVTQTPRYLIKTRGQQVTLSCSPISGHRSVSWYQQTPGQGLQFLFEYFSETQRNKGNFPGRFSGRQFSNSRSEMNVSTLELGDSALYLCASSPEGPYEQYFGPGTRLTVT.

V and J are TRBV7-9 and TRBJ1-2; TRBD1 matches at 9 bases. Unmatched junction bases numbered 13, after V lost 5 bases and J lost 0 bases. Germline-derived CDR1 and CDR2 are SEHNR and FQNEAQ (reference sequence). The CDR3 length is 18 residues. The CDR3: CASSPNLGQGQTNYGYTF. CDR3 in DNA: TGTGCCAGCAGCCCGAATCTTGGACAGGGGCAAACTAACTATGGCTACACCTTC. Based on the CDR3 plus reference TRBV7-9 and TRBJ1-2, the full variable domain is DTGVSQNPRHKITKRGQNVTFRCDPISEHNRLYWYRQTLGQGPEFLTYFQNEAQLEKSRLLSDRFSAERPKGSFSTLEIQRTEQGDSAMYLCASSPNLGQGQTNYGYTFGSGTRLTVV.

The chain uses TRBV27 and TRBJ2-1, with 9 bases identical to TRBD1. Germline-derived CDR1 and CDR2 are MNHEY and SMNVEV (reference sequence). This CDR3 has 16 amino acids. V was pared by 7 bases and J by 0 bases, with 7 bases of the junction left unmatched. The DNA for the CDR3 is TGTGCCAGCAATCCCCTGACAGGGGGCTCCTACAATGAGCAGTTCTTC. Translation gives CASNPLTGGSYNEQFF.

The CDR3 DNA reads TGTGCCAGTACCCGACTGGGACAGGGGGCGAATGAGCAGTTCTTC. Protein: CASTRLGQGANEQFF. The gene calls are TRBV19 and TRBJ2-1, with 12 nucleotides matching TRBD1. The CDR3 sequence is 15 residues long. The V gene end was trimmed by 7 bases and the J gene end by 7 bases; junction bases not matched to a gene: 8. CDR1 and CDR2 (germline): LNHDA, SQIVND (reference sequence).

The chain joins TRBV5-8 to TRBJ1-4, with D perhaps matching TRBD1 (6 bases). The CDR3 is 14 residues long. Trimming pared 7 bases from V and 7 bases from J, leaving 17 bases between. Germline lookup yields CDR1 SGHTS and CDR2 YDEGEE. CDR3 nucleotides: TGTGCCAGCGTCCGGGGGGGGCTGCGTGAAAAACTGTTTTTT. This gives the protein CASVRGGLREKLFF.

J is TRBJ1-5 and V is TRBV2, with D perhaps TRBD1 (5 bases). Germline V gives CDR1 SNHLY, CDR2 FYNNEI. V lost 4 bases to trimming and J lost 0 bases, with 10 bases between them. The CDR3 contains 15 residues. As DNA, the CDR3 is TGTGCCAGCAGTGCGACAGTACATAGCAATCAGCCCCAGCATTTT. Translation gives CASSATVHSNQPQHF.

The rearrangement joins TRBV13 to TRBJ1-3; D call uncertain. Germline-derived CDR1 and CDR2 are PRHDT and FYEKMQ (reference sequence). The V and J ends lost 1 base and 7 bases respectively, with 8 bases between them. CDR3 length: 13 residues. The CDR3 nucleotides read TGTGCCAGCAGCTTAGCTGGCGGGAACACCATATATTTT. It codes for CASSLAGGNTIYF.

The rearrangement uses TRBV29-1 and TRBJ1-2, with 9 bases identical to TRBD1. Trimming cost V 6 bases and J 5 bases; bases outside gene matches: 10. Germline CDR1 and CDR2: SQVTM and ANQGSEA. This CDR3 region has 14 residues. The CDR3 DNA is TGCAGCGTCGATACAGGGGGCAGTGGGTATGGCTACACCTTC. Translated: CSVDTGGSGYGYTF.

This clone was detected only once. The V gene is TRBV7-2, the J gene TRBJ2-5; possibly TRBD2 for D (5 bases). There are 14 residues in the CDR3. CDR1 SGHTA and CDR2 FQGNSA come from the germline V gene. Trimming shortened V by 2 bases and J by 1 base, and 8 bases separated the two germline ends. The CDR3 nucleotides are TGTGCCAGCAGCTTAAGCGGCTTCCAAGAGACCCAGTACTTC. This encodes CASSLSGFQETQYF. Supplemented by reference TRBV7-2 and TRBJ2-5, the full variable domain reads GAGVSQSPSNKVTEKGKDVELRCDPISGHTALYWYRQSLGQGLEFLIYFQGNSAPDKSGLPSDRFSAERTGGSVSTLTIQRTQQEDSAVYLCASSLSGFQETQYFGPGTRLLVL.